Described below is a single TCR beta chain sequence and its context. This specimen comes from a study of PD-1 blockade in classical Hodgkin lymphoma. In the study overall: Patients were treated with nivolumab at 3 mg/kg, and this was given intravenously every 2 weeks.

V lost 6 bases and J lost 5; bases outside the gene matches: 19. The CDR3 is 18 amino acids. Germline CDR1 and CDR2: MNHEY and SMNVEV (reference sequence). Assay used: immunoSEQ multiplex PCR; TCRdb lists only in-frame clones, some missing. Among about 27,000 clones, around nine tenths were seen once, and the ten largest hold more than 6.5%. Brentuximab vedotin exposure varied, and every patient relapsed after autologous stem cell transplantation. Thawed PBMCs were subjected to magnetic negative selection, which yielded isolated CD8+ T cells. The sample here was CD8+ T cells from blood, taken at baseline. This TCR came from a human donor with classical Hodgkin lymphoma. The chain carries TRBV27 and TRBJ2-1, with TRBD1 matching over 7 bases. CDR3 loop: CASSPTPLGQVSDNEQFF. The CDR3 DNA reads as TGTGCCAGCAGCCCTACCCCACTAGGACAGGTATCAGACAATGAGCAGTTCTTC.